These T cell receptor beta chains were read from a single sample in a study of cytomegalovirus exposure and HLA in healthy donors. The data were produced by immunoSEQ multiplex PCR, yet TCRdb's version contains in-frame clones alone and is incomplete. Of about 190,000 clones listed, about 77% were seen once; the top ten hold approximately 4.8%. Sequenced sample: PBMCs. Receptors were obtained from a man aged 30 to 39 in good health and CMV-seropositive. Both conserved end residues are part of each CDR3. A D gene is named only where the DNA matches it firmly. A clone size is listed for some rows: how often the clone was seen (once, few, many), or a class if it is expanded.

v_gene	abundance	d_gene	len	j_gene	CDR3aa
TRBV7-9	NA	NA	13	TRBJ1-5	CASSLGGIGPQHF
TRBV5-1	NA	TRBD1	16	TRBJ1-1	CASSLGDRVWYTEAFF
TRBV7-9	NA	TRBD2	16	TRBJ2-5	CASSYPGGGAGETQYF
TRBV7-2	NA	NA	14	TRBJ1-2	CASRQSGGGSGYTF
TRBV19	once	NA	14	TRBJ2-3	CASSTGHFTDTQYF
TRBV7-9	once	NA	13	TRBJ1-2	CASSFGTRYGYTF
TRBV29-1	NA	TRBD2	14	TRBJ2-1	CSVRRLAGANEQFF
TRBV29-1	NA	TRBD1	13	TRBJ1-4	CSVGGDSNEKLFF
TRBV15	NA	TRBD2	15	TRBJ2-7	CATSPVAGGLYEQYF
TRBV5-4	NA	NA	15	TRBJ2-7	CASSFLQGGTYEQYF